What follows are 12 T cell receptor beta chains derived from one specimen sequenced in a study of glioma-infiltrating T cells. Amplification of TCR alpha and beta CDR3 regions from RNA used iRepertoire nested multiplex PCR. Using its own MiXCR run on the multiplex PCR reads, TCRdb lists one record per CDR3 protein. Altogether some 6,200 distinct CDR3 sequences are present, roughly 30% being singletons, with the ten largest covering around 14%. The sequenced material came from glioma tissue, nonneoplastic brain tissue, or PBMCs (not recorded which). These receptors all stem from a human donor with low-grade glioma or glioblastoma, undergoing nonglioma brain surgery, or in good health (not recorded which).

The rearrangement links TRBV6-2 or TRBV6-3 to TRBJ2-3, with D uncertain. V lost 4 bases and J 4 bases, leaving 12 bases between the germline ends. In germline, CDR1 is MNHEY, CDR2 SVGEGT. The CDR3 contains 14 residues. The CDR3 is CASSSPGASDTQYF. The DNA of the CDR3 is TGTGCCAGCAGTTCTCCAGGAGCCTCAGATACGCAGTATTTT.

This clonotype showed up many times. V and J are TRBV18 and TRBJ2-1; TRBD2 might be the D (6 bases). Germline CDR1 KGHSH, CDR2 LQKENI. V lost 2 bases to trimming and J lost 7 bases, with 15 bases between them. CDR3 length: 15 amino acids. The CDR3 region has the DNA TGTGCCAGCTCACCAAATCTAGCGCGGGTGAATGAGCAGTTCTTC. It specifies CASSPNLARVNEQFF.

A remark on this clonotype: The germline gene is not matched at one end of the junction; a read error may be the cause. V usage is TRBV6-5 and J usage is TRBJ2-7; no firm D call. This CDR3 spans 11 amino acids. The germline gives CDR1 MNHEY, CDR2 SVGAGI. The DNA for the CDR3 is TGTGCCAGAAGTTACGTGGACGAGCAGTACTTT. It codes for CARSYVDEQYF.

Concerning this clonotype: At one boundary the junction diverges from the germline segment, which might be a read error. The chain links TRBV7-6 to TRBJ2-5, with D perhaps TRBD1 (5 bases). Germline assignment: CDR1 SGHVS and CDR2 FNYEAQ. This CDR3 comprises 15 residues. Here the CDR3 reads CASSLGPRGQEPPSF. CDR3 bases: TGTGCCAGCAGCTTAGGGCCTCGCGGACAAGAGCCCCCGTCCTTC. The whole variable domain, remainder taken from reference TRBV7-6 and TRBJ2-5, is GAGVSQSPRYKVTKRGQDVALRCDPISGHVSLYWYRQALGQGPEFLTYFNYEAQQDKSGLPNDRFSAERPEGSISTLTIQRTEQRDSAMYRCASSLGPRGQEPPSFGPGTRLLVL.

This clonotype showed up many times. The V gene is TRBV12-3 or TRBV12-4, the J gene TRBJ2-1; D might be TRBD2 (5 bases). V was shortened by 7 bases and J by 0 bases, with 7 bases between the two germline ends. CDR3 length equals 13 residues. The DNA for the CDR3 is TGTGCCAGCATTCGGGACTCCTACAATGAGCAGTTCTTC. Its protein is CASIRDSYNEQFF.

In this sample, this clonotype is medium-sized. The chain has TRBV28 and TRBJ1-2, with no clear D. Germline CDR1 MDHEN, CDR2 SYDVKM. The CDR3 spans 14 residues. Trimming took off 5 bases at V and 3 bases at J, with 13 bases between the two ends. The CDR3 spells CASSAVSGDYGYTF. CDR3 sequence (DNA): TGTGCCAGCAGTGCGGTTTCCGGGGACTATGGCTACACCTTC.

This clonotype is medium-sized (0.01 to 0.1%) by share. The J gene is TRBJ2-1, the V gene TRBV15; D possibly corresponds to TRBD2 (5 bases). The CDR3 sequence is 19 residues long. Deletions cut 1 base from V and 1 base from J, with 20 bases between. Germline V CDR1 and CDR2: LNHNV, YYDKDF (reference sequence). CDR3 region: CATSRAVSVARISYNEQFF. DNA for the CDR3: TGTGCCACCAGCAGAGCAGTGTCCGTAGCGCGGATTTCCTACAATGAGCAGTTCTTC.

As regards this clonotype: The CDR3 ends on some other residue instead of the conserved phenylalanine or tryptophan, so this is likely a read error. V and J are TRBV27 and TRBJ1-2, with D unclear. CDR3 length: 14 amino acids. The V and J ends lost 3 bases and 5 bases respectively, with 13 bases between them. CDR1 is MNHEY, CDR2 SMNVEV, per germline (reference sequence). Written as DNA, the CDR3 is TGTGCCAGCAGTTTGTCGGGCCCTTCTTATGGCTACACCCTC. Amino acid sequence: CASSLSGPSYGYTL.

In its sample, this clonotype ranks as medium-sized. The rearrangement joins TRBV24-1 to TRBJ1-5, with D maybe TRBD1 (6 bases). Germline CDR1 KGHDR, CDR2 SFDVKD. Trimming left V 3 bases short and J 2 bases short, with 10 bases between. There are 15 residues in the CDR3. CDR3 residues: CATSDGGAGNQPQHF. The CDR3 nucleotides are TGTGCCACCAGTGATGGGGGGGCAGGCAATCAGCCCCAGCATTTT.

By its share, this clonotype is medium-sized (0.01 to 0.1%). V gene TRBV6-2 or TRBV6-3 combines with J gene TRBJ2-2; 10 bases fit TRBD2. CDR3 length: 15 amino acids. Trimming cost V 6 bases and J 3 bases; bases outside gene matches: 4. Germline lookup yields CDR1 MNHEY and CDR2 SVGEGT. CDR3 protein: CASRIGLADTGELFF. The CDR3 nucleotides are TGTGCCAGCAGAATCGGACTAGCGGACACCGGGGAGCTGTTTTTT.

This clonotype was seen many times. The chain has TRBV19 and TRBJ1-1; D remains unclear. This CDR3 is 14 amino acids long. From germline, CDR1 is LNHDA and CDR2 SQIVND (reference sequence). V lost 6 bases and J lost 6, with 17 bases in between. In DNA, the CDR3 is TGTGCCAGTAGAGGCGCCCCCCGGTTTTCTGAAGCTTTCTTT. Its protein is CASRGAPRFSEAFF.

The V gene is TRBV12-3 or TRBV12-4, the J gene TRBJ2-1; no firm D call. The CDR3 loop spans 15 amino acids. V lost 8 bases, J lost 2 bases, and 16 bases lay in between. Here the CDR3 DNA reads TGTGCCAGCCATTTCGGCGGAAGCACCTACAATGAGCAGTTCTTC. Protein product: CASHFGGSTYNEQFF.